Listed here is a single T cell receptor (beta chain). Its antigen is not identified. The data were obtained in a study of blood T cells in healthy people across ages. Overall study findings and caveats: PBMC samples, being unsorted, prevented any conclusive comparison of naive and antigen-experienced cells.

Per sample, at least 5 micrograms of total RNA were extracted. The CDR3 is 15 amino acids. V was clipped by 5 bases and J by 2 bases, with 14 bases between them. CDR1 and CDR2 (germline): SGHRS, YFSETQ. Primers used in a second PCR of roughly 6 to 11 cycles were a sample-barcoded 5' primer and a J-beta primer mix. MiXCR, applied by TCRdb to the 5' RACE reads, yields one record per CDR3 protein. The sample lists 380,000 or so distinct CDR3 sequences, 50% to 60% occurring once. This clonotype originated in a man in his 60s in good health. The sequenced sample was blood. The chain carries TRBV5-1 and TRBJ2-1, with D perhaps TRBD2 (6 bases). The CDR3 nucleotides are TGCGCCAGCAGTTCGTCGGAGGGGACCTACAATGAGCAGTTCTTC. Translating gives CASSSSEGTYNEQFF.